This TCR beta chain was observed in a study of T cell repertoires in cytomegalovirus infection. Findings and caveats of the study: HLA-C-restricted TCR beta clonotypes specific for CMV led the ex vivo response.

CDR1 is SGHRS, CDR2 YFSETQ, per germline. V lost 0 bases and J 8 bases, leaving 5 bases between the germline ends. The CDR3 is 11 amino acids. TCRdb ran MiXCR on the reads and lists one entry per CDR3 protein. This table has approximately 130,000 distinct CDR3 sequences, approximately 9.2% appearing once. In its sample, this clonotype was seen many times. Its matching antigen is unknown. This rearrangement joins TRBV5-1 to TRBJ1-2, with unresolved D. Sample: PBMCs. The TCR comes from a human donor in good health (CMV status not recorded). Some clones in this sample may be carry-over from other donors' samples. The CDR3 DNA reads TGCGCCAGCAGCTTGGAAGGGGGCTACACCTTC. This codes for CASSLEGGYTF. The variable domain in full, completed from reference TRBV5-1 and TRBJ1-2, reads KAGVTQTPRYLIKTRGQQVTLSCSPISGHRSVSWYQQTPGQGLQFLFEYFSETQRNKGNFPGRFSGRQFSNSRSEMNVSTLELGDSALYLCASSLEGGYTFGSGTRLTVV.